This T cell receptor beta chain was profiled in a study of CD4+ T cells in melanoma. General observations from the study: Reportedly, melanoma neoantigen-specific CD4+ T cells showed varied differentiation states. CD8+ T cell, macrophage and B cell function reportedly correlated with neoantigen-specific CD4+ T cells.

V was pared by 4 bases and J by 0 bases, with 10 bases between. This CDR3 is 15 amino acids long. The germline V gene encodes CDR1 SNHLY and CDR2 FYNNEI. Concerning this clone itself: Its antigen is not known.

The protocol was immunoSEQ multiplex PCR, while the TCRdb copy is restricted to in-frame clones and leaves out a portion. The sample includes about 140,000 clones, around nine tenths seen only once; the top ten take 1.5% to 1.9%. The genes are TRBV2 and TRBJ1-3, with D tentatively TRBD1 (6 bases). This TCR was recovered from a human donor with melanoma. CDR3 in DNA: TGTGCCAGCAGTGCACAGGGCCTCTCTGGAAACACCATATATTTT. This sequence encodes CASSAQGLSGNTIYF. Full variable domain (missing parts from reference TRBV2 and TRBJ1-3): EPEVTQTPSHQVTQMGQEVILRCVPISNHLYFYWYRQILGQKVEFLVSFYNNEISEKSEIFDDQFSVERPDGSNFTLKIRSTKLEDSAMYFCASSAQGLSGNTIYFGEGSWLTVV.